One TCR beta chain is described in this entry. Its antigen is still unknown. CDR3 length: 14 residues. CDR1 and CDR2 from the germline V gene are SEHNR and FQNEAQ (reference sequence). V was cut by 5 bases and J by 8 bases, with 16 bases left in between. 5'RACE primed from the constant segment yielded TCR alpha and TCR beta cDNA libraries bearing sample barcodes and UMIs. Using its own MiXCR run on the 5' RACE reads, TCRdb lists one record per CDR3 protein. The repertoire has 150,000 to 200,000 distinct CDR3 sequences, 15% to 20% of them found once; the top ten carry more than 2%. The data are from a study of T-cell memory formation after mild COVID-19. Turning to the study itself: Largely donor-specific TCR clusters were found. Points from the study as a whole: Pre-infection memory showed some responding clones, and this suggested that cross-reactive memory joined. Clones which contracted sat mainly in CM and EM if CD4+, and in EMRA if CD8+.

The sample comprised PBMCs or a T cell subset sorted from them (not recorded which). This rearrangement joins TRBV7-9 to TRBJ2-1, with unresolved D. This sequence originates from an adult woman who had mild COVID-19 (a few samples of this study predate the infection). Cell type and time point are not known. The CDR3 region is CASSKTVPPDEQFF. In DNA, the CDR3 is TGTGCCAGCAGCAAGACGGTTCCTCCCGATGAGCAGTTCTTC. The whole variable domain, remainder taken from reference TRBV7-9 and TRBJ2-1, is DTGVSQNPRHKITKRGQNVTFRCDPISEHNRLYWYRQTLGQGPEFLTYFQNEAQLEKSRLLSDRFSAERPKGSFSTLEIQRTEQGDSAMYLCASSKTVPPDEQFFGPGTRLTVL.